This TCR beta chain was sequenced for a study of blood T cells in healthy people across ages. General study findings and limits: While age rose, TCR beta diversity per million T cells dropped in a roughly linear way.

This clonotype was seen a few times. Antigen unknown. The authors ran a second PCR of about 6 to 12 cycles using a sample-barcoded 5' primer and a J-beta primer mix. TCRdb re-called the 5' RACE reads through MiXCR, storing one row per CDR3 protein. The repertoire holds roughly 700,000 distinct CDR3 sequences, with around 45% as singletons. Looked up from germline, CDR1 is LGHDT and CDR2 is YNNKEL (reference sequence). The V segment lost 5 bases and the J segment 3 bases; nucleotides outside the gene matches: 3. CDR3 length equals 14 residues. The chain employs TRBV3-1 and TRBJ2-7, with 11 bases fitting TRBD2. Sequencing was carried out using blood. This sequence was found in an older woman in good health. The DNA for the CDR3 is TGTGCCAGCAGCGCGACTAGCGGGATCTACGAGCAGTACTTC. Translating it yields CASSATSGIYEQYF.